These 28 T cell receptor beta chains originate from one sample sequenced in a study of blood T cell repertoires in COVID-19. Sequencing used immunoSEQ multiplex PCR; TCRdb keeps in-frame clones, though not all of them. The sample has 210,000 or so clones, approximately 80% seen once. The sample comprised peripheral blood. The receptors stem from a man aged 45 to 65 who had recovered from COVID-19.

The gene calls are TRBV28 and TRBJ2-7, with D possibly being TRBD1 (6 bases). The V and J ends lost 3 bases and 4 bases respectively, with 19 bases between them. CDR3 length: 16 residues. Germline V lookup: CDR1 MDHEN, CDR2 SYDVKM. CDR3 region: CASSFLSGRGEYEQYF. The CDR3 DNA is TGTGCCAGCAGTTTTTTGTCGGGCAGGGGTGAATACGAGCAGTACTTC.

This sequence joins TRBV24-1 and TRBJ2-2, with D possibly matching TRBD2 (6 bases). CDR3 length: 17 residues. V dropped 4 bases and J dropped 4 bases, with 18 bases sitting between them. The germline V gene has CDR1 KGHDR and CDR2 SFDVKD. The CDR3 nucleotides are TGTGCCACCAGTGACGCACTAGCCCGGATAAGCACCGGGGAGCTGTTTTTT. Translating gives CATSDALARISTGELFF.

The V call is TRBV4-2, the J call TRBJ2-7, with D tentatively TRBD2 (6 bases). The germline gives CDR1 LGHNA, CDR2 YNFKEQ. The V gene lost 0 bases and the J gene lost 1 base, with 16 bases spanning the gap. The CDR3 length is 17 residues. CDR3 DNA: TGTGCCAGCAGCCAAGATTTTCTTTCAGGGAGGTCCTACGAGCAGTACTTC. It encodes CASSQDFLSGRSYEQYF.

V is TRBV9 and J is TRBJ2-7, with TRBD1 as a possible D gene (6 bases). Germline loops: CDR1 SGDLS, CDR2 YYNGEE. This CDR3 has 15 residues. Deletions cut 4 bases from V and 2 bases from J, with 16 bases between. CDR3 amino acids: CASSPRQDPAYEQYF. The CDR3 bases are TGTGCCAGCAGCCCTAGACAGGATCCCGCCTACGAGCAGTACTTC.

V is TRBV6-2 or TRBV6-3 and J is TRBJ1-5, with TRBD1 matching 7 bases. There are 18 residues in the CDR3. Trimming removed 2 bases from V and 2 bases from J; junction bases left unmatched: 12. From germline, CDR1 is MNHEY and CDR2 SVGEGT. In DNA, the CDR3 is TGTGCCAGCAGTTACGGGACGAGGGGGCCCGCCGGCAATCAGCCCCAGCATTTT. It specifies CASSYGTRGPAGNQPQHF.

This clone was observed a few times. The chain recombines TRBV4-1 with TRBJ1-2; 9 bases are a match to TRBD1. There are 19 residues in the CDR3. CDR1 is MGHRA and CDR2 is YSYEKL in the germline V gene. V was clipped by 2 bases and J by 3 bases; unmatched bases: 16. CDR3 amino acids: CASSQPTDRGKGVYYGYTF. As DNA, the CDR3 is TGCGCCAGCAGCCAACCTACCGACAGGGGGAAGGGTGTCTACTATGGCTACACCTTC.

The J gene is TRBJ1-4, the V gene TRBV7-2; tentatively, D is TRBD1 (6 bases). V gave up 2 bases and J gave up 4 bases, with 11 bases separating them. Germline V gene lookup returns CDR1 SGHTA and CDR2 FQGNSA. The CDR3 runs 15 residues. CDR3: CASSLLTGLNEKLFF. For the CDR3, the DNA is TGTGCCAGCAGCTTATTGACAGGCCTTAATGAAAAACTGTTTTTT.

CDR3 DNA sequence: TGTGCCAGCAGCCCCCAGGGGCCAGATACGCAGTATTTT. Its translation is CASSPQGPDTQYF. The chain employs TRBV7-3 and TRBJ2-3; perhaps TRBD1 as D (6 bases). CDR1 and CDR2 from the germline V gene are SGHTA and FQGTGA. V dropped 5 bases and J dropped 4 bases, with 10 bases sitting between them. This CDR3 region has 13 residues.

The gene calls are TRBV28 and TRBJ1-2; no definite D call. This CDR3 has 12 residues. Germline CDR1 reads MDHEN; CDR2 reads SYDVKM. Trimming cost V 3 bases and J 6 bases, with 8 bases left between them. This CDR3 is CASSFWEDGYTF. In DNA form, the CDR3 reads TGTGCCAGCAGTTTCTGGGAGGATGGCTACACCTTC.

This chain links TRBV3-1 (or the pseudogene TRBV3-2) with TRBJ1-3, with 7 bases lining up with TRBD1. CDR1 is LGHDT, CDR2 YNNKEL, per germline (reference sequence). Trimming took 0 bases from V and 4 from J; bases not matched to a gene: 9. This CDR3 contains 17 residues. In DNA, the CDR3 is TGTGCCAGCAGCCAAGATCTTCAGACAGGGATAGGAAACACCATATATTTT. Its translation: CASSQDLQTGIGNTIYF.

The V and J genes are TRBV27 and TRBJ2-7; 8 bases match TRBD1. Germline CDR1 MNHEY, CDR2 SMNVEV (reference sequence). Trimming took 6 bases from V and 2 from J; bases not matched to a gene: 6. The CDR3 sequence is 14 residues long. CDR3 coding DNA: TGTGCCAGCAGATGGACAGGGCATACCTACGAGCAGTACTTC. It specifies CASRWTGHTYEQYF.

The genes are TRBV6-5 and TRBJ2-3; 8 positions match TRBD2. The CDR3 has 16 residues. After removal of 0 bases from V and 3 bases from J, the junction contained 5 bases not matched to a gene. Germline values: CDR1 MNHEY, CDR2 SVGAGI. CDR3 sequence: CASSYSSQRGTDTQYF. In DNA form, the CDR3 reads TGTGCCAGCAGTTACTCGAGCCAGCGGGGGACAGATACGCAGTATTTT.

This chain links TRBV24-1 with TRBJ2-1; weak D call: TRBD2 (5 bases). The CDR3 sequence is 13 residues long. From germline, CDR1 is KGHDR and CDR2 SFDVKD. The germline V and J ends were trimmed by 5 bases and 5 bases, with 9 bases remaining between them. CDR3 sequence (DNA): TGTGCCACCAGTGTTACGGGGAACAATGAGCAGTTCTTC. Translation gives CATSVTGNNEQFF.

This clone showed up just a few times. J is TRBJ2-4 and V is TRBV4-3; 7 positions agree with TRBD1. CDR3 length: 17 amino acids. Per the germline V gene, CDR1 is LGHNA and CDR2 is YSLEER. Losses at the gene ends were 0 bases for V and 3 bases for J; bases not matched to a gene: 8. The CDR3 region has the DNA TGCGCCAGCAGCCAAGATAACAGACAGGGCTTCAAAAACATTCAGTACTTC. Its protein is CASSQDNRQGFKNIQYF.

V usage is TRBV19 and J usage is TRBJ1-4, with TRBD1 identical over 7 bases. Germline V gene data show CDR1 as LNHDA and CDR2 as SQIVND (reference sequence). The junction had 11 bases not matched to a gene; V was cut back by 2 bases and J by 8 bases. The length of the CDR3 is 16 residues. The CDR3 nucleotides are TGTGCCAGTAGTATACTGGACCGGGACAGCAGCGAAAAACTGTTTTTT. Protein product: CASSILDRDSSEKLFF.

This rearrangement joins TRBV4-1 to TRBJ1-1, with no clear D. The CDR3 is 15 residues long. Trimming pared 0 bases from V and 4 bases from J, leaving 12 bases between. Germline V gene data show CDR1 as MGHRA and CDR2 as YSYEKL. This CDR3 reads CASSQDRIAGTEAFF. The CDR3 DNA follows: TGCGCCAGCAGCCAAGATCGTATCGCGGGCACTGAAGCTTTCTTT.

The table lists this clone with a count of one. The J gene is TRBJ2-7, the V gene TRBV6-5, with TRBD2 identical over 9 bases. CDR3 length equals 16 residues. The J segment lost 5 bases and the V segment lost 0 bases, leaving 8 bases of the junction unmatched. CDR1 and CDR2 from the germline V gene are MNHEY and SVGAGI. CDR3 protein: CASSYSSSGSVDEQYF. For the CDR3, the DNA is TGTGCCAGCAGTTACTCGAGTAGCGGGAGTGTGGACGAGCAGTACTTC.

This clone has only one observation. This chain uses TRBV30 with TRBJ2-7, with D tentatively TRBD2 (6 bases). This CDR3 is 14 amino acids long. The V and J ends lost 1 base and 2 bases respectively, with 12 bases between them. CDR1 and CDR2 (germline): GTSNPN, SVGIG (reference sequence). Here the CDR3 DNA reads TGTGCCTGGAGTGAGCGGGCAGTGGCCTACGAGCAGTACTTC. Amino acids: CAWSERAVAYEQYF. The full variable domain, in which reference TRBV30 and TRBJ2-7 provide the parts outside the CDR3, is SQTIHQWPATLVQPVGSPLSLECTVEGTSNPNLYWYRQAAGRGLQLLFYSVGIGQISSEVPQNLSASRPQDRQFILSSKKLLLSDSGFYLCAWSERAVAYEQYFGPGTRLTVT.

This clone appeared once. The chain is built from TRBV3-1 (or the pseudogene TRBV3-2) and TRBJ2-3; D might be TRBD2 (6 bases). The CDR3 is 13 amino acids. Germline V lookup: CDR1 LGHDT, CDR2 YNNKEL (reference sequence). V gave up 5 bases and J gave up 2 bases, with 8 bases separating them. The CDR3 reads CASSGGYTDTQYF. CDR3 nucleotide sequence: TGTGCCAGCAGCGGGGGGTACACAGATACGCAGTATTTT.

The rearrangement links TRBV28 to TRBJ1-2; TRBD1 matches 7 bases. The germline V gene has CDR1 MDHEN and CDR2 SYDVKM. The V and J ends lost 2 bases and 0 bases, in that order; junction bases with no gene match: 3. The CDR3 spans 15 residues. DNA of the CDR3: TGTGCCAGCAGTTTAAGGGGGCGAGCTAACTATGGCTACACCTTC. It specifies CASSLRGRANYGYTF.

The J gene is TRBJ2-1, the V gene TRBV5-1, with a weak D call TRBD2 (7 bases). Trimming removed 0 bases at V and 7 bases at J, with 14 bases between. The length of the CDR3 is 15 residues. Germline values: CDR1 SGHRS, CDR2 YFSETQ. CDR3 region: CASSLEGGRVNEQFF. CDR3 nucleotides: TGCGCCAGCAGCTTGGAGGGGGGGCGCGTGAATGAGCAGTTCTTC.

This chain links TRBV27 with TRBJ1-1, with D unresolved. Germline CDR1 MNHEY, CDR2 SMNVEV (reference sequence). V was clipped by 5 bases and J by 1 base, with 11 bases between them. The CDR3 length is 14 residues. In DNA, the CDR3 is TGTGCCAGCAGTCCGTCTCGCAGGAACACTGAAGCTTTCTTT. This gives the protein CASSPSRRNTEAFF.

The rearrangement links TRBV29-1 to TRBJ2-7; tentatively, D is TRBD1 (5 bases). The length of the CDR3 is 14 residues. Trimming removed 4 bases from V and 3 bases from J, with 16 bases in between. Germline CDR1 is SQVTM and CDR2 is ANQGSEA. Here the CDR3 DNA reads TGCAGCGTTGTGGCCGGATACAGGAGCTACGAGCAGTACTTC. This gives the protein CSVVAGYRSYEQYF.

This chain uses TRBV27 with TRBJ2-4; 9 bases agree with TRBD1. V dropped 3 bases and J dropped 6; count of bases not matched to a gene: 3. The CDR3 extends over 14 amino acids. The germline gives CDR1 MNHEY, CDR2 SMNVEV (reference sequence). The CDR3 coding sequence is TGTGCCAGCAGTTTCGGACAGGGGTTAAACATTCAGTACTTC. Its translation is CASSFGQGLNIQYF.

The chain combines TRBV5-1 with TRBJ2-1; 9 positions agree with TRBD2. V was pared by 0 bases and J by 7 bases, with 2 bases of the junction left unmatched. The CDR3 loop spans 14 amino acids. Germline V gives CDR1 SGHRS, CDR2 YFSETQ. In DNA form, the CDR3 reads TGCGCCAGCAGCTTGGGACTAGCGGCAAATGAGCAGTTCTTC. Encoded protein: CASSLGLAANEQFF.

This rearrangement joins TRBV11-2 to TRBJ2-5; 7 nucleotides line up with TRBD2. There are 16 residues in the CDR3. V shed 1 base and J 5 bases; nucleotides not matched to a gene: 10. Germline-derived CDR1 and CDR2 are SGHAT and FQNNGV. In DNA, the CDR3 is TGTGCCAGCAGCTTAGGAGTTGGGGGGGTTGAGGAGACCCAGTACTTC. The encoded protein is CASSLGVGGVEETQYF.

The chain has TRBV9 and TRBJ1-6, with D possibly matching TRBD1 (6 bases). CDR1 SGDLS and CDR2 YYNGEE come from the germline V gene. V gave up 2 bases and J gave up 6 bases, with 12 bases separating them. The CDR3 is made up of 15 amino acids. The CDR3 is CASSVSQGINSPLHF. DNA of the CDR3: TGTGCCAGCAGCGTGTCCCAGGGGATTAATTCACCCCTCCACTTT.

The DNA of the CDR3 is TGTGCCAGCAGTCGTCTAGCGGGAGGGCGTAACACCGGGGAGCTGTTTTTT. Amino acids: CASSRLAGGRNTGELFF. The rearrangement uses TRBV5-4 and TRBJ2-2; 12 bases align to TRBD2. Trimming removed 5 bases from V and 2 bases from J; junction bases left unmatched: 7. Germline CDR1 and CDR2: SGHNT and YYREEE (reference sequence). CDR3 length: 17 amino acids.